The clone carrying this TCR beta chain turned up a few times. Its antigen is not identified. These data originate in a study of naive and memory T cell subsets. Germline-derived CDR1 and CDR2 are SGHVS and FNYEAQ. This CDR3 is built from 13 residues. The germline V and J ends were trimmed by 4 bases and 6 bases, with 11 bases remaining between them. Cells stained for CD3, CD4, CD8, CD45RA, CD27 and viability were sorted into four CD45RA/CD27 subsets. Both TRBC1 and TRBC2 were covered by a beta constant-region primer of two equimolar oligonucleotides. Ligated cDNA was amplified by four rounds of PCR with nested alpha and beta constant-region primers and SP2. The cDNA 3' end received a ligated single-stranded oligonucleotide carrying the SP2 primer and a 12-nucleotide UMI. TCRdb redid the calling of the UMI-ligation and nested PCR reads with MiXCR, one entry per CDR3 protein. The sample has roughly 4,600 distinct CDR3 sequences; around 5.2% are singletons.

Regarding the study as a whole: Naive and memory subsets had different power law exponents for TCR abundance. From naive to CM, EM and EMRA, diversity decreased and Gini increased.

Sequencing was carried out using effector memory CD8+ T cells from blood. Subset here: effector memory, CD45RA- CD27-. The clonotype originates from a human donor in good health. V is TRBV7-6 and J is TRBJ2-3; D ambiguous. CDR3 coding DNA: TGTGCCAGCAGCTCGCCTCCCTGGGATACGCAGTATTTT. Translated: CASSSPPWDTQYF.